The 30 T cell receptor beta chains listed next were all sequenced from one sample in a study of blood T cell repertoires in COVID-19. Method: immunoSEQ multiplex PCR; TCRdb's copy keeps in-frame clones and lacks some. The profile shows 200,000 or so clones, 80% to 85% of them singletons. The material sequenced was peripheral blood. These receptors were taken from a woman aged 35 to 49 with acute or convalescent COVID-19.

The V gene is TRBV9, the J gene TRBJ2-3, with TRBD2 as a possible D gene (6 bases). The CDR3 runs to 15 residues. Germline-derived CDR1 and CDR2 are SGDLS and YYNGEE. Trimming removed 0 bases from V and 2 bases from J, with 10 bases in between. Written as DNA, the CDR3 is TGTGCCAGCAGCGTAGGCGGGATCCTCACAGATACGCAGTATTTT. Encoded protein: CASSVGGILTDTQYF.

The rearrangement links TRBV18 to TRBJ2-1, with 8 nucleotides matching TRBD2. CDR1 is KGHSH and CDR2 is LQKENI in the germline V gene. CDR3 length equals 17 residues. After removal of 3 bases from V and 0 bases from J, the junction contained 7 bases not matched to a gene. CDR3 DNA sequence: TGTGCCAGCTCACCGACCGGGACTAGGAGCTCCTACAATGAGCAGTTCTTC. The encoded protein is CASSPTGTRSSYNEQFF.

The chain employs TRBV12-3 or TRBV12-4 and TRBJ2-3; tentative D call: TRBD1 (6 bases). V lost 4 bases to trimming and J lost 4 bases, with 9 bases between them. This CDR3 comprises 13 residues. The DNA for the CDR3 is TGTGCCAGCAGTTGGGGGCCGTCAGATACGCAGTATTTT. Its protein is CASSWGPSDTQYF.

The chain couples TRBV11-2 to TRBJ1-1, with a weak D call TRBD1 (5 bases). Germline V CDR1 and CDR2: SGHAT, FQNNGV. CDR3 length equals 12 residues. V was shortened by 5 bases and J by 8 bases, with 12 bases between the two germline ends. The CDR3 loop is CASSPSRGEAFF. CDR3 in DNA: TGTGCCAGCAGCCCCTCGCGGGGGGAAGCTTTCTTT.

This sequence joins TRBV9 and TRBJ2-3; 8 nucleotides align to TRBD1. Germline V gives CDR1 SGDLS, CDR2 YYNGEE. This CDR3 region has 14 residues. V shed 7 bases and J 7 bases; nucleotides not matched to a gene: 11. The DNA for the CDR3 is TGTGCCAGCCAGACAGGGGCCTCGGCCCATACGCAGTATTTT. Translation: CASQTGASAHTQYF.

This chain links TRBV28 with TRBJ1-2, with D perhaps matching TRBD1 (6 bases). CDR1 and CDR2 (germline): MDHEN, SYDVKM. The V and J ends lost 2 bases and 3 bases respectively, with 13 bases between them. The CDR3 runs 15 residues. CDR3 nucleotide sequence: TGTGCCAGCAGTTTAGCGGGGGGGCCTTACTATGGCTACACCTTC. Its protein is CASSLAGGPYYGYTF.

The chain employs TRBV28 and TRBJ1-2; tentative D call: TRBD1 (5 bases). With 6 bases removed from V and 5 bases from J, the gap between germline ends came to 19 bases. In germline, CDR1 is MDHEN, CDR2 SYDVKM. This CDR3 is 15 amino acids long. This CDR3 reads CASSTPPWGGYGYTF. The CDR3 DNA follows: TGTGCCAGCAGCACCCCTCCCTGGGGGGGGTATGGCTACACCTTC.

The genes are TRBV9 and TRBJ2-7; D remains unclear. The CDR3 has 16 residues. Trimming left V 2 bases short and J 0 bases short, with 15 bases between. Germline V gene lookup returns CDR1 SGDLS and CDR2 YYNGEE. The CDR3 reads CASSVSSDIDSYEQYF. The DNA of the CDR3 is TGTGCCAGCAGCGTCTCTTCCGACATCGACTCCTACGAGCAGTACTTC.

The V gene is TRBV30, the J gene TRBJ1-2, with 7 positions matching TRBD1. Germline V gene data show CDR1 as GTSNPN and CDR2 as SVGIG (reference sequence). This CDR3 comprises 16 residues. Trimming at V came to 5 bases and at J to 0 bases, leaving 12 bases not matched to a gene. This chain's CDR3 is CAWFLGPRGTNYGYTF. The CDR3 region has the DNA TGTGCCTGGTTCCTGGGTCCCAGGGGGACTAACTATGGCTACACCTTC.

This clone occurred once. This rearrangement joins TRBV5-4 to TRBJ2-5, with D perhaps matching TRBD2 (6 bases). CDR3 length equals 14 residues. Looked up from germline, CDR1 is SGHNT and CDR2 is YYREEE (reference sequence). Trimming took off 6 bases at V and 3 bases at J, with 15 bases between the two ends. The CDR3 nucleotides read TGTGCCAGCACCCGCCAGTCGGGGGAAGAGACCCAGTACTTC. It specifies CASTRQSGEETQYF.

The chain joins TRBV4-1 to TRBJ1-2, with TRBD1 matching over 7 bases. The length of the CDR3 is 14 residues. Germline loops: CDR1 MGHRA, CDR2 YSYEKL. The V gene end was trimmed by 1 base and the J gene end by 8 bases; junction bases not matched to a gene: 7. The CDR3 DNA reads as TGCGCCAGCAGCCAAGGACAGGGAAGGTACGGCTACACCTTC. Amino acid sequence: CASSQGQGRYGYTF.

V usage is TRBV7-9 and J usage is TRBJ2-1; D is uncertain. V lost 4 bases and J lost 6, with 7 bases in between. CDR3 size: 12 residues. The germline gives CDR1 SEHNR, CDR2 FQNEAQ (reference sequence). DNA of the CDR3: TGTGCCAGCAGCTCCCAACTCAATGAGCAGTTCTTC. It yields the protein CASSSQLNEQFF.

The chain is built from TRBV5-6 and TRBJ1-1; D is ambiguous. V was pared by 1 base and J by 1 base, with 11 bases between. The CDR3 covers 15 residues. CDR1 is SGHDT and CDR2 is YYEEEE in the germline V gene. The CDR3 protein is CASSLFWQENTEAFF. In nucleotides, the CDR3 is TGTGCCAGCAGCTTGTTTTGGCAAGAGAACACTGAAGCTTTCTTT.

CDR3 residues: CASRARTSWDYEQYF. In DNA, the CDR3 is TGTGCCAGCAGAGCTAGGACTAGCTGGGACTACGAGCAGTACTTC. This chain uses TRBV2 with TRBJ2-7, with TRBD2 identical over 8 bases. The CDR3 length is 15 residues. Germline values: CDR1 SNHLY, CDR2 FYNNEI. Trimming cost V 6 bases and J 3 bases; bases outside gene matches: 10.

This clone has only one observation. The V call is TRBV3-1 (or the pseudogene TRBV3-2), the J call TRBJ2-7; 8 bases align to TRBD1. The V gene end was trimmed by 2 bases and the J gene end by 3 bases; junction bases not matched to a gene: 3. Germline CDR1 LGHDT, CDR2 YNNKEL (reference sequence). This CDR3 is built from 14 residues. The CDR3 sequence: CASSQPGGSYEQYF. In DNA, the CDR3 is TGTGCCAGCAGCCAACCAGGGGGCAGCTACGAGCAGTACTTC.

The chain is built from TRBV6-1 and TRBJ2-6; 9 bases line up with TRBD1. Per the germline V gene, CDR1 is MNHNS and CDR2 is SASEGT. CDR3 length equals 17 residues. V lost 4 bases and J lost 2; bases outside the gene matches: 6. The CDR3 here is CASSAGTGYTGANVLTF. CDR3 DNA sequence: TGTGCCAGCAGTGCGGGGACAGGGTACACTGGGGCCAACGTCCTGACTTTC.

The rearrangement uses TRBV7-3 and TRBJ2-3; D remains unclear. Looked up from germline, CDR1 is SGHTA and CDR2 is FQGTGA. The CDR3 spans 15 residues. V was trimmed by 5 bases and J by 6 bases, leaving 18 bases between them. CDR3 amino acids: CASSPLAAGLDTQYF. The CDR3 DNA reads TGTGCCAGCAGCCCGTTGGCAGCCGGGTTGGATACGCAGTATTTT.

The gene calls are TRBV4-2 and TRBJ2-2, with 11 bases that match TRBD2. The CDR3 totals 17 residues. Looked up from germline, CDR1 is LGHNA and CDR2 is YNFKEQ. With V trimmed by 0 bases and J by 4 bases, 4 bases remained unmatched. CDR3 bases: TGTGCCAGCAGCCAAGAAGTCGGGACTAGCGGCACCGGGGAGCTGTTTTTT. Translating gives CASSQEVGTSGTGELFF.

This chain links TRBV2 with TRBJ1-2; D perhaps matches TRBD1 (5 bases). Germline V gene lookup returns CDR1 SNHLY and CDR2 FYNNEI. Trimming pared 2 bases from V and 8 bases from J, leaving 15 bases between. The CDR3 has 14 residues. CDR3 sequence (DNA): TGTGCCAGCAGTGAACGGAGCAGGGCGGAAGGCTACACCTTC. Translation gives CASSERSRAEGYTF.

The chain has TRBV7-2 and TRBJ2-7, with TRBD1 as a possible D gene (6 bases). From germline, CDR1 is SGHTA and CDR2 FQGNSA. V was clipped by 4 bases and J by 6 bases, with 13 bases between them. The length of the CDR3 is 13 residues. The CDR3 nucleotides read TGTGCCAGCAGCTGGAACAGGGATGGCGAGCAGTACTTC. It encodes CASSWNRDGEQYF.

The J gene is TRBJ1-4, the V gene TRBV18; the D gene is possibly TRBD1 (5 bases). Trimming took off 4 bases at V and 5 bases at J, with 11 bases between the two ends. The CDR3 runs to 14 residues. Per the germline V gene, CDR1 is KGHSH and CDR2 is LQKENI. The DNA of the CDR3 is TGTGCCAGCTCACAACGCGGGGACAATGAAAAACTGTTTTTT. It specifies CASSQRGDNEKLFF.

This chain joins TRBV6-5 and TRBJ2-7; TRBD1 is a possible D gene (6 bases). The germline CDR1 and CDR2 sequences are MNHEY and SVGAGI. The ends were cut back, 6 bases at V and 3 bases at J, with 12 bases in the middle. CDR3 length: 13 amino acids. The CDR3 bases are TGTGCCAGCAGACCCGGGACAAACTACGAGCAGTACTTC. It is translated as CASRPGTNYEQYF.

The DNA of the CDR3 is TGTGCCAGCAGCTTAGTCCCACAGGGGAACTATGGCTACACCTTC. Protein: CASSLVPQGNYGYTF. The chain employs TRBV7-2 and TRBJ1-2, with 7 bases matching TRBD1. Trimming cost V 1 base and J 2 bases; bases outside gene matches: 4. The CDR3 runs to 15 residues. Germline CDR1 is SGHTA and CDR2 is FQGNSA. Full variable domain (remainder filled in from reference TRBV7-2 and TRBJ1-2): GAGVSQSPSNKVTEKGKDVELRCDPISGHTALYWYRQSLGQGLEFLIYFQGNSAPDKSGLPSDRFSAERTGGSVSTLTIQRTQQEDSAVYLCASSLVPQGNYGYTFGSGTRLTVV.

The CDR3 is CASSRGQVQNTEAFF. In nucleotides, the CDR3 is TGTGCCAGCAGCCGAGGACAGGTCCAGAACACTGAAGCTTTCTTT. The rearrangement links TRBV3-1 (or the pseudogene TRBV3-2) to TRBJ1-1; 7 nucleotides agree with TRBD1. V trimming: 4 bases; J trimming: 1 base; junction bases outside the gene matches: 6. This CDR3 is built from 15 residues. Germline CDR1 LGHDT, CDR2 YNNKEL (reference sequence).

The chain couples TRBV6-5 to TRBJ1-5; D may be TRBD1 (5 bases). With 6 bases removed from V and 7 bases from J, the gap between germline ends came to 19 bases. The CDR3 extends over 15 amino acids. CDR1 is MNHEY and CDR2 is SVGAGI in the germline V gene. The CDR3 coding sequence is TGTGCCAGCAGATCAACCTCCGGGGGGGAGCAGCCCCAGCATTTT. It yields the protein CASRSTSGGEQPQHF.

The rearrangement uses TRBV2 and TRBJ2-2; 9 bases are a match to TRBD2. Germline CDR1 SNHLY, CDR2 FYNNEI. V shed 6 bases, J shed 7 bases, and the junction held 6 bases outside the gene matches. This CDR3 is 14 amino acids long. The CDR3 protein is CASSLSGGVGELFF. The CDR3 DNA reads TGTGCCAGCAGCCTTAGCGGGGGAGTCGGGGAGCTGTTTTTT.

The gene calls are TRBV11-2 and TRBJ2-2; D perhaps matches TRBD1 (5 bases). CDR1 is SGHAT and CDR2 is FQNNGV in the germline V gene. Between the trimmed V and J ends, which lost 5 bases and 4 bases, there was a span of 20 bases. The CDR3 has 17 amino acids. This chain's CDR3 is CASSPTGPSSGTGELFF. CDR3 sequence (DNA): TGTGCCAGCAGCCCTACAGGTCCGTCCAGTGGCACCGGGGAGCTGTTTTTT.

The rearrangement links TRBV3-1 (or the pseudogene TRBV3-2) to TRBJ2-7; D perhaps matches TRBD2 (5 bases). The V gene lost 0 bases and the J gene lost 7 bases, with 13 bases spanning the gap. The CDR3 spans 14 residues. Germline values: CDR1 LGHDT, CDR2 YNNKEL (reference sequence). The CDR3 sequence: CASSQDRGSEEQYF. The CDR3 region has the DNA TGTGCCAGCAGCCAAGATAGAGGGTCTGAGGAGCAGTACTTC.

CDR3 sequence (DNA): TGTGCCAGCAGCCCAAGACTAGCGTGCTCCTACAATGAGCAGTTCTTC. Protein: CASSPRLACSYNEQFF. The chain couples TRBV12-1 to TRBJ2-1; the table calls TRBD2, which could not be checked here. TRBV12-1 represents a pseudogene. The CDR3 has 16 residues.

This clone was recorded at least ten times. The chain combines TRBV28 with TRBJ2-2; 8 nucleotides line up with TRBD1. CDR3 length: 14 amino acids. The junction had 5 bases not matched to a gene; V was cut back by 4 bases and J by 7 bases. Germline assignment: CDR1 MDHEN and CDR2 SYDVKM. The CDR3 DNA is TGTGCCAGCAGTTCCAGGGGGCGCAACGGGGAGCTGTTTTTT. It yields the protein CASSSRGRNGELFF.